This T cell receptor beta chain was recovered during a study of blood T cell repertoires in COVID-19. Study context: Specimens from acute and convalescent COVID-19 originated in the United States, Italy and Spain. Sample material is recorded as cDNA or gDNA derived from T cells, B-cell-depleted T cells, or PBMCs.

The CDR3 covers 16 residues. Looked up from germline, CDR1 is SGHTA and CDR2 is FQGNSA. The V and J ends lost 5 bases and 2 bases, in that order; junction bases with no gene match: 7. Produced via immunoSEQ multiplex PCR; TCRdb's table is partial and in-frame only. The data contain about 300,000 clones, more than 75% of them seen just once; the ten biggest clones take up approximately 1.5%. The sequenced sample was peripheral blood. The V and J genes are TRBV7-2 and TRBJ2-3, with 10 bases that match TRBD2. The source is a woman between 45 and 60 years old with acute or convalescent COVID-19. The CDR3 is CASSPWTSGNTDTQYF. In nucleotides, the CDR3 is TGTGCCAGCAGCCCCTGGACTAGCGGAAACACAGATACGCAGTATTTT.